This is a list of T cell receptor beta chains from one sample in a study of CD8 T cells in ankylosing spondylitis. Each CDR3 protein gets one entry after TCRdb re-called the 5' RACE reads with MiXCR. The table lists approximately 300,000 distinct CDR3 sequences, approximately 8.2% of them singletons. Source material: blood, either unsorted or a sorted T cell fraction (not recorded which). The receptor set was obtained from a male donor with ankylosing spondylitis. Both conserved end residues are part of each CDR3. The order of the fields is clone size, V gene, J gene, D gene, CDR3 protein, CDR3 DNA. D genes are given only for firm matches. Clone size is not always given. Where it is, it says once, few, many or a class for expanded clones.

>few|TRBV7-6|TRBJ2-3|-
CASSLLPTSTDTQYF
TGTGCCAGCAGCCTACTACCGACTAGCACAGATACGCAGTATTTT
>many|TRBV12-3/TRBV12-4|TRBJ1-5|TRBD1
CASSPTGPHQPQHF
TGTGCCAGCAGTCCGACAGGGCCCCATCAGCCCCAGCATTTT
>few|TRBV18|TRBJ1-4|-
CASSQDRNEKLFF
TGTGCCAGCTCACAGGACAGAAATGAAAAACTGTTTTTT
>-|TRBV20-1|TRBJ2-6|-
CSATGSGANVLTF
TGCAGTGCCACAGGGTCCGGGGCCAACGTCCTGACTTTC
>-|TRBV20-1|TRBJ1-6|-
CSARDPFNSPLHF
TGCAGTGCTAGAGATCCCTTCAATTCACCCCTCCACTTT
>many|TRBV6-6|TRBJ1-4|-
CASSPRDEKLFF
TGTGCCAGCAGCCCGAGGGACGAAAAACTGTTTTTT
>few|TRBV7-3|TRBJ1-6|-
CASSFGGNNSPLHF
TGTGCCAGCAGCTTCGGCGGAAATAATTCACCCCTCCACTTT
>many|TRBV29-1|TRBJ1-2|-
CSVETWEEFENTGYTF
TGCAGCGTTGAGACTTGGGAAGAATTTGAAAACACTGGCTACACCTTC
>many|TRBV4-1|TRBJ2-7|-
CASSIRWGDYEQYF
TGCGCCAGCAGCATCCGTTGGGGAGACTACGAGCAGTACTTC
>-|TRBV6-2/TRBV6-3|TRBJ2-7|-
CASSGSLYEQYF
TGTGCCAGCAGTGGTAGCCTCTACGAGCAGTACTTC
>-|TRBV20-1|TRBJ1-2|-
CSATRLTNYGYTF
TGCAGTGCTACCCGACTCACTAACTATGGCTACACCTTC
>-|TRBV6-1|TRBJ2-3|-
CASSEALGRTDTQYF
TGTGCCAGCAGTGAAGCGCTAGGTAGAACAGATACGCAGTATTTT
>-|TRBV14|TRBJ1-4|-
CASSRSPRDPVEKLFF
TGTGCCAGCAGCCGGAGCCCCCGGGACCCCGTGGAAAAACTGTTTTTT
>few|TRBV12-3/TRBV12-4|TRBJ1-3|TRBD1
CASSRPGTVGNTIYF
TGTGCCAGCAGTAGGCCCGGGACAGTCGGAAACACCATATATTTT
>few|TRBV7-9|TRBJ2-2|-
CASSFHGPSTGELFF
TGTGCCAGCAGCTTCCACGGGCCTTCCACCGGGGAGCTGTTTTTT
>few|TRBV7-6|TRBJ2-3|TRBD2
CASSPRLAAGTDTQYF
TGTGCCAGCAGCCCGCGACTAGCGGCAGGCACAGATACGCAGTATTTT
>once|TRBV10-3|TRBJ2-3|TRBD2
CAISNGLAGSTDTQYF
TGTGCCATCAGTAACGGACTAGCGGGGAGCACAGATACGCAGTATTTT
>-|TRBV7-8|TRBJ2-1|-
CASSLGRAYEQFF
TGTGCCAGCAGCTTGGGCCGGGCATATGAGCAGTTCTTC
>-|TRBV9|TRBJ2-1|-
CASSVDLESNEQFF
TGTGCCAGCAGCGTAGATCTGGAGTCCAATGAGCAGTTCTTC
>-|TRBV12-3/TRBV12-4|TRBJ2-2|-
CASEQGPGELFF
TGTGCCAGCGAACAGGGCCCCGGGGAGCTGTTTTTT
>few|TRBV2|TRBJ2-5|-
CASSVPMVSIETQYF
TGTGCCAGCAGTGTACCGATGGTCTCCATAGAGACCCAGTACTTC
>many|TRBV4-1|TRBJ2-2|TRBD2
CASSQVPGLLAGNTGELFF
TGCGCCAGCAGCCAAGTCCCGGGACTACTAGCGGGGAACACCGGGGAGCTGTTTTTT
>few|TRBV30|TRBJ2-1|TRBD2
CAWGLAGGSNEQFF
TGTGCCTGGGGTTTAGCGGGAGGGTCCAATGAGCAGTTCTTC